The 13 T cell receptor beta chains reported below all come from one sample, sequenced in a study of blood T cell repertoires in COVID-19 (dated by TCRdb to about 2020). Receptors were amplified or captured by the immunoSEQ multiplex PCR assay. This immuneACCESS table, as held by TCRdb, lists in-frame sequences with V and J called but not all clones. Of the missing ones, under half trace to an unresolved V gene in checked studies; the others have no known cause. The sample yields under 250,000 clones; roughly 80% were counted once. The ten largest clones take up about 7.4% of the sample. The material sequenced was peripheral blood. Receptors were obtained from a woman of 80 years or more with acute or convalescent COVID-19.

The V gene is TRBV7-2, the J gene TRBJ2-7; D is perhaps TRBD1 (6 bases). V was trimmed by 6 bases and J by 6 bases, leaving 18 bases between them. This CDR3 comprises 14 residues. CDR1 is SGHTA, CDR2 FQGNSA, per germline. Written as DNA, the CDR3 is TGTGCCAGCAGGATACAGGGTTCGTCGGCCGAGCAGTACTTC. This gives the protein CASRIQGSSAEQYF.

V is TRBV6-1 and J is TRBJ2-3, with TRBD2 identical over 7 bases. The germline V gene encodes CDR1 MNHNS and CDR2 SASEGT. J was trimmed by 1 base and V by 1 base; bases with no gene match: 8. The CDR3 is 17 residues long. The CDR3 spells CASSEGMWEGRTDTQYF. The DNA of the CDR3 is TGTGCCAGCAGTGAAGGGATGTGGGAGGGCCGCACAGATACGCAGTATTTT.

The rearrangement uses TRBV18 and TRBJ2-5; tentatively, D is TRBD1 (6 bases). Trimming took off 0 bases at V and 9 bases at J, with 11 bases between the two ends. Germline V gives CDR1 KGHSH, CDR2 LQKENI. The CDR3 covers 13 residues. The CDR3 reads CASSPPAEGAQYF. Written as DNA, the CDR3 is TGTGCCAGCTCACCACCGGCCGAGGGGGCCCAGTACTTC. Complete variable domain (other parts from reference TRBV18 and TRBJ2-5): NAGVMQNPRHLVRRRGQEARLRCSPMKGHSHVYWYRQLPEEGLKFMVYLQKENIIDESGMPKERFSAEFPKEGPSILRIQQVVRGDSAAYFCASSPPAEGAQYFGPGTRLLVL.

CDR3 sequence: CASSRGNTEAFF. The CDR3 nucleotides are TGTGCCAGCTCTAGAGGAAACACTGAAGCTTTCTTT. This chain connects TRBV6-5 to TRBJ1-1; no firm D call. Trimming stripped 8 bases from V and 2 bases from J, with 9 bases between. Per germline, CDR1 MNHEY and CDR2 SVGAGI. The CDR3 length is 12 residues.

A few counts support this clone. This rearrangement joins TRBV5-6 to TRBJ1-4, with 7 bases lining up with TRBD1. Germline assignment: CDR1 SGHDT and CDR2 YYEEEE. CDR3 size: 13 residues. The V segment lost 4 bases and the J segment 5 bases; nucleotides outside the gene matches: 2. This CDR3 is CASSQGVNEKLFF. The CDR3 nucleotides are TGTGCCAGCAGCCAGGGGGTAAATGAAAAACTGTTTTTT.

A single count supports this clone. The rearrangement joins TRBV7-9 to TRBJ2-7, with 12 bases identical to TRBD2. The length of the CDR3 is 14 residues. Unmatched junction bases numbered 2, after V lost 6 bases and J lost 2 bases. Germline CDR1 SEHNR, CDR2 FQNEAQ (reference sequence). As DNA, the CDR3 is TGTGCCAGCAGTTCTAGCGGGGGGGCCTACGAGCAGTACTTC. Translation gives CASSSSGGAYEQYF.

V and J are TRBV7-9 and TRBJ2-7; the D is unclear. The V end lost 5 bases, the J end lost 4 bases, and 9 bases lay between the germline ends. The CDR3 loop spans 12 amino acids. CDR1 is SEHNR and CDR2 is FQNEAQ in the germline V gene (reference sequence). The CDR3, as DNA: TGTGCCAGCAGCCCTCCCTTGTACGAGCAGTACTTC. It codes for CASSPPLYEQYF.

In this sample, this clone turned up a few times. This rearrangement joins TRBV19 to TRBJ1-1; D is possibly TRBD1 (6 bases). V lost 8 bases to trimming and J lost 4 bases, with 20 bases between them. Germline assignment: CDR1 LNHDA and CDR2 SQIVND (reference sequence). The length of the CDR3 is 15 residues. CDR3 coding DNA: TGTGCCAGTGTGTGGCAAGCACAGGGCGGCACTGAAGCTTTCTTT. Its protein is CASVWQAQGGTEAFF.

The chain carries TRBV19 and TRBJ1-1; D remains unclear. V gave up 3 bases and J gave up 0 bases, with 11 bases separating them. CDR3 length equals 15 residues. The germline V gene has CDR1 LNHDA and CDR2 SQIVND (reference sequence). The CDR3: CASSMENSMNTEAFF. The DNA for the CDR3 is TGTGCCAGTAGTATGGAGAACTCTATGAACACTGAAGCTTTCTTT.

The chain employs TRBV10-3 and TRBJ2-5, with TRBD2 as a possible D gene (7 bases). Germline V gene data show CDR1 as ENHRY and CDR2 as SYGVKD. The length of the CDR3 is 14 residues. V shed 10 bases and J shed 5 bases, with 20 bases lying between them. As DNA, the CDR3 is TGTGCCACCCGCCCGGCGGGGGCTGGGGAGACCCAGTACTTC. This codes for CATRPAGAGETQYF.

This clone appeared a few times. This rearrangement joins TRBV28 to TRBJ1-2; D not resolved. In germline, CDR1 is MDHEN, CDR2 SYDVKM. The CDR3 consists of 11 residues. V lost 3 bases to trimming and J lost 5 bases, with 4 bases between them. The CDR3 DNA reads TGTGCCAGCAGTTTTATATATGGCTACACCTTC. The encoded protein is CASSFIYGYTF.

V gene TRBV19 combines with J gene TRBJ1-5, with D maybe TRBD1 (5 bases). Looked up from germline, CDR1 is LNHDA and CDR2 is SQIVND (reference sequence). This CDR3 has 15 amino acids. The germline V and J ends were trimmed by 1 base and 6 bases, with 13 bases remaining between them. CDR3 nucleotides: TGTGCCAGTAGTATAGGGGGCCAGGGCAGTCAGCCCCAGCATTTT. Its translation: CASSIGGQGSQPQHF. Drawing the rest from reference TRBV19 and TRBJ1-5, the complete variable domain is DGGITQSPKYLFRKEGQNVTLSCEQNLNHDAMYWYRQDPGQGLRLIYYSQIVNDFQKGDIAEGYSVSREKKESFPLTVTSAQKNPTAFYLCASSIGGQGSQPQHFGDGTRLSIL.

The rearrangement uses TRBV19 and TRBJ2-5, with TRBD1 identical over 9 bases. Germline lookup yields CDR1 LNHDA and CDR2 SQIVND (reference sequence). The V and J ends lost 4 bases and 5 bases, in that order; junction bases with no gene match: 11. This CDR3 is 16 amino acids long. CDR3 in DNA: TGTGCCAGTAGTAAGGATTCAGGACAGGGGTTGGAGACCCAGTACTTC. It translates to CASSKDSGQGLETQYF.